The sequence of this TCR beta chain was determined in a study of T cells in Graves' hyperthyroidism and ophthalmopathy (dated by TCRdb to about 2019). Concerning the study at large: Peripheral blood samples were taken at the time of initial diagnosis, prior to any treatment. TCR V-J signatures able to tell the groups apart were searched for in a discovery cohort of some 100 patients, of whom fewer than 45 had Graves' ophthalmopathy and under 65 had stable Graves' hyperthyroidism. An independent validation cohort of 18 to 20 hyperthyroidism patients and 15 or so patients who later progressed to ophthalmopathy tested prospective prediction of ophthalmopathy. The roughly 91 discovery patients were randomly split 7:3 into training and test sets. In addition, the study compared T-cell repertoires in thyroid tissue and in blood from over 5 Graves' hyperthyroidism patients. After sampling, hyperthyroidism patients received methimazole starting at 30 mg daily, and ophthalmopathy patients received high-dose intravenous methylprednisolone. TCR Vbeta CDR3 sequencing of approximately 140 peripheral blood samples (over 40 ophthalmopathy, roughly 74 hyperthyroidism and around 17 progressor patients) is reported in the paper.

There are many counts of this clonotype. Its antigen target is currently unknown. The input lacks base qualities; no much larger clone sits a single base away. Amplification of TCR beta CDR3 regions was carried out from RNA transcripts. The TCR CDR3 was subjected to a first round of RT-PCR using the HTBI primer set and the Qiagen OneStep RT-PCR kit. The libraries were constructed in a second round of multiplex PCR and then size-selected and purified. Paired-end sequencing of the libraries was performed with 100 bp reads on an Illumina HiSeq2000. The paper's processing steps were these. SOAPnuke was used to process the raw data, removing reads that contained adapters or uncalled bases, had a mean Phred below 15, or lacked an exact match to the constant primer or identifier. COPE v1.2.5 was used to merge high-quality paired reads, and clonotypes were defined as unique nucleotide sequences. MiTCR v1.1 was used to align the clonotypes against IMGT TRBV, TRBD and TRBJ reference segments. Analysis was restricted to V-J combinations with a frequency above 0.0001, which covered roughly 99% of repertoires. The TCS score was defined as the ratio of F50 (clonal expansion) to E x V (chaos), calculated using BLOSUM62-based TCRdist between CDR3 peptides within each V-J. Welch's t-statistics and random forest reduced around 520 V-J features to 13, which were used in a naive Bayes classifier (R e1071). The public reads were run again by TCRdb, first through fastp at Q25 and then through MiXCR, and only productive beta chains were kept. Each CDR3 protein gets just one entry, which takes the most common genes and DNA from the rows behind it. The V and J calls and clone size come from TCRdb's table, not from the authors' own analysis. Within this sample are hundreds of thousands of distinct CDR3 sequences, with around 15% of them counted one time only. Under 15% of the sample is taken by the ten largest.

Ophthalmopathy patients had moderately to severely active disease, Clinical Activity Score of at least 3, NOSPECS grade of at least 4, and duration under 3 months. The study excluded patients with uncontrolled infections, other autoimmune diseases, pregnancy or lactation. Diagnoses relied on clinical symptoms, serum thyroxine and TRAb, thyroid ultrasound and orbital computed tomography. Ficoll-Paque density gradient centrifugation was used to isolate PBMCs from about 10 ml of fresh peripheral blood. Total RNA was extracted with Trizol reagent, and quality was checked on an Agilent 2100 Bioanalyzer. Overall study outcomes, separate from this receptor: No statistical method was used to fix the sample size in advance, and group allocation was not hidden from the investigators. Most expanded thyroid clonotypes (frequency above 0.001) were also detected in blood, suggesting blood repertoires may reflect thyroid immune responses. A 13 V-J signature model separated ophthalmopathy from stable hyperthyroidism, with nearly 90% sensitivity and about 81% specificity in cross-validation and 80%/75% in testing. In validation, the model predicted progression to ophthalmopathy a median of roughly 6.2 months before onset, with over 55% sensitivity and 72.22% specificity.

The origin of this receptor is a woman aged 50 to 60 with Graves' ophthalmopathy. Material: blood.

The DNA sequence is as follows: TGTGCCAGCAGCCGACAAAAAGTGACTGAAGCTTTCTTT. This gives the protein CASSRQKVTEAFF. The chain was built from TRBV11-2 and TRBJ1-1; the D gene is not confidently resolved. V is pared back by 5 bases and J by 5 bases, with 12 bases lying between the germline termini. From the cysteine up to the phenylalanine, the CDR3 has a length of 13 residues. The CDR3 DNA has 39 bases and is translated from base 1. According to the germline V gene, CDR1 reads SGHAT and CDR2 reads FQNNGV.